This is a list of T cell receptor beta chains from one sample in a study of regulatory T cells in long-lasting Graves disease. MiXCR, applied by TCRdb to the multiplex PCR reads, yields one record per CDR3 protein. The sample has 360,000 or so distinct CDR3 sequences; 15% to 20% are singletons. The data also belong to a second study, concerning T cells in Graves' hyperthyroidism and ophthalmopathy.

The specimen comprised peripheral blood mononuclear cells (PBMCs), sampled at new diagnosis, from a patient treated with antithyroid drugs. All receptors derive from a woman aged 18-29 years with Graves disease. CDR3s include the opening cysteine and the closing phenylalanine or tryptophan. The D gene is left open where the match is weak. For some rows the clone size is stated as once, few or many, or as a class when expanded; others skip it.

D: .
V: TRBV5-1
J: TRBJ2-1
size: .
length: 17
CDR3: CASSLAGAGSAYNEQFF
DNA: TGCGCCAGCAGCTTGGCCGGTGCAGGCAGCGCCTACAATGAGCAGTTCTTC

D: .
V: TRBV7-8
J: TRBJ2-7
size: many
length: 15
CDR3: CASSLVSQGRVEQYF
DNA: TGTGCCAGCAGCTTAGTGTCCCAGGGGAGGGTCGAGCAGTACTTC

D: TRBD1
V: TRBV6-5
J: TRBJ2-7
size: many
length: 15
CDR3: CASSYGRDRGYEQYF
DNA: TGTGCCAGCAGTTACGGCCGGGACAGGGGCTACGAGCAGTACTTC

D: .
V: TRBV29-1
J: TRBJ2-3
size: .
length: 13
CDR3: CSVSGDNTDTQYF
DNA: TGCAGCGTTAGCGGGGACAACACAGATACGCAGTATTTT

D: .
V: TRBV4-1
J: TRBJ2-5
size: few
length: 15
CDR3: CASSQDRLALETQYF
DNA: TGCGCCAGCAGCCAAGACCGATTAGCTCTGGAGACCCAGTACTTC

D: .
V: TRBV30
J: TRBJ1-5
size: many
length: 13
CDR3: CAWTRGSNQPQHF
DNA: TGTGCCTGGACGAGAGGAAGCAATCAGCCCCAGCATTTT

D: TRBD1
V: TRBV12-3/TRBV12-4
J: TRBJ1-6
size: many
length: 14
CDR3: CASSRTGGRSPLHF
DNA: TGTGCCAGCAGTCGGACAGGGGGGAGGTCACCCCTCCACTTT

D: TRBD1
V: TRBV6-2/TRBV6-3
J: TRBJ1-1
size: many
length: 12
CDR3: CASSYQTGRAFF
DNA: TGTGCCAGCAGTTACCAGACAGGGAGAGCTTTCTTT

D: .
V: TRBV13
J: TRBJ2-7
size: .
length: 15
CDR3: CASSLSGTVTYEQYF
DNA: TGTGCCAGCAGCTTAAGCGGGACAGTTACCTACGAGCAGTACTTC

D: TRBD1
V: TRBV28
J: TRBJ2-1
size: .
length: 13
CDR3: CASRRQGRNEQFF
DNA: TGTGCCAGCAGGCGACAGGGGAGAAATGAGCAGTTCTTC

D: .
V: TRBV6-1
J: TRBJ1-2
size: .
length: 13
CDR3: CAIGDVVNYSYTF
DNA: TGTGCCATCGGGGACGTGGTTAACTATAGCTACACCTTC

D: .
V: TRBV27
J: TRBJ2-7
size: .
length: 15
CDR3: CASSYSRVSHYEQYF
DNA: TGTGCCAGCAGCTACTCCAGGGTGTCGCACTACGAGCAGTACTTC

D: .
V: TRBV5-1
J: TRBJ1-6
size: many
length: 15
CDR3: CASSLDGRSDSPLHF
DNA: TGCGCCAGCAGCTTGGACGGTAGGAGCGATTCACCCCTCCACTTT

D: TRBD1
V: TRBV20-1
J: TRBJ2-5
size: many
length: 18
CDR3: CSARDEGGQGDPQETQYF
DNA: TGCAGTGCTAGAGATGAGGGAGGACAGGGGGACCCTCAAGAGACCCAGTACTTC

D: .
V: TRBV6-2/TRBV6-3
J: TRBJ2-1
size: many
length: 15
CDR3: CASRDNPGLPQEQFF
DNA: TGTGCCAGCAGGGACAATCCGGGACTCCCCCAAGAGCAGTTCTTC

D: TRBD1
V: TRBV25-1
J: TRBJ2-7
size: .
length: 15
CDR3: CASSTEGQGTNEQYF
DNA: TGTGCCAGCAGTACCGAGGGACAGGGGACCAACGAGCAGTACTTC

D: .
V: TRBV28
J: TRBJ2-7
size: many
length: 12
CDR3: CASSFPHPVQYF
DNA: TGTGCCAGCAGTTTCCCCCACCCAGTGCAGTACTTC

D: TRBD1
V: TRBV10-2
J: TRBJ1-2
size: many
length: 17
CDR3: CASSERRQGVLNYGYTF
DNA: TGCGCCAGCAGTGAGAGGCGACAGGGGGTCCTCAACTATGGCTACACCTTC

D: .
V: TRBV28
J: TRBJ2-7
size: .
length: 13
CDR3: CASSFGYSYEQYF
DNA: TGTGCCAGCAGTTTTGGGTACTCCTACGAGCAGTACTTC

D: TRBD2
V: TRBV20-1
J: TRBJ2-3
size: many
length: 15
CDR3: CSASVVGRITDTQYF
DNA: TGCAGTGCCTCAGTGGTCGGGAGGATTACAGATACGCAGTATTTT

D: .
V: TRBV5-1
J: TRBJ2-3
size: .
length: 16
CDR3: CASSLSGGALGDTQYF
DNA: TGCGCCAGCAGCTTGTCCGGCGGAGCGCTAGGAGATACGCAGTATTTT

D: .
V: TRBV5-5
J: TRBJ2-7
size: few
length: 11
CDR3: CASSDFHEQYF
DNA: TGTGCCAGTAGCGATTTCCACGAGCAGTACTTC

D: .
V: TRBV20-1
J: TRBJ1-3
size: .
length: 14
CDR3: CSARKGNSGNTIYF
DNA: TGCAGTGCTAGGAAGGGAAACTCTGGAAACACCATATATTTT

D: .
V: TRBV28
J: TRBJ2-1
size: many
length: 15
CDR3: CASSLWGRGGNEQFF
DNA: TGTGCCAGCAGTTTGTGGGGACGGGGAGGCAATGAGCAGTTCTTC

D: TRBD1
V: TRBV4-1
J: TRBJ2-7
size: few
length: 16
CDR3: CASSPIPTGTFNEQYF
DNA: TGCGCCAGCAGCCCCATCCCGACAGGGACGTTCAACGAGCAGTACTTC

D: TRBD1
V: TRBV10-2
J: TRBJ2-7
size: many
length: 15
CDR3: CAAGRQGRTPYEQYF
DNA: TGCGCCGCGGGCCGACAGGGTAGGACTCCTTACGAGCAGTACTTC

D: .
V: TRBV13
J: TRBJ1-5
size: few
length: 14
CDR3: CASSSAEGGQPQHF
DNA: TGTGCCAGCAGCTCCGCGGAGGGGGGACAGCCCCAGCATTTT

D: .
V: TRBV5-1
J: TRBJ1-2
size: many
length: 17
CDR3: CASSLVEPRAFNYGYTF
DNA: TGCGCCAGCAGCTTGGTCGAACCTCGAGCCTTTAACTATGGCTACACCTTC

D: .
V: TRBV29-1
J: TRBJ2-2
size: .
length: 13
CDR3: CSVVIGGHGELFF
DNA: TGCAGCGTCGTAATAGGAGGGCACGGGGAGCTGTTTTTT

D: .
V: TRBV19
J: TRBJ2-3
size: .
length: 15
CDR3: CASSILQGRTDTQYF
DNA: TGTGCCAGTAGTATCTTGCAAGGACGCACAGATACGCAGTATTTT

D: .
V: TRBV28
J: TRBJ1-6
size: many
length: 14
CDR3: CASSLPGYNSPLHF
DNA: TGTGCCAGCAGTTTGCCAGGCTATAATTCACCCCTCCACTTT

D: TRBD1
V: TRBV7-9
J: TRBJ2-5
size: many
length: 12
CDR3: CASSYRGETQYF
DNA: TGTGCCAGCAGCTACAGGGGTGAGACCCAGTACTTC

D: .
V: TRBV2
J: TRBJ1-5
size: .
length: 13
CDR3: CASSYREGQPQHF
DNA: TGTGCCAGCAGTTACAGGGAGGGCCAGCCCCAGCATTTT

D: TRBD1
V: TRBV20-1
J: TRBJ1-1
size: many
length: 16
CDR3: CSARGSRTGVNTEAFF
DNA: TGCAGTGCTAGAGGTTCCCGGACAGGAGTGAACACTGAAGCTTTCTTT

D: .
V: TRBV4-1
J: TRBJ1-5
size: .
length: 12
CDR3: CASSQPDQPQHF
DNA: TGCGCCAGCAGCCAACCTGATCAGCCCCAGCATTTT

D: .
V: TRBV12-3/TRBV12-4
J: TRBJ1-1
size: few
length: 15
CDR3: CASSQNRGRRTEAFF
DNA: TGTGCCAGCAGCCAAAATAGGGGCAGGCGGACTGAAGCTTTCTTT

D: .
V: TRBV10-3
J: TRBJ1-2
size: many
length: 17
CDR3: CAIRRDWGGADNYGYTF
DNA: TGTGCCATCAGGAGAGACTGGGGCGGAGCGGATAACTATGGCTACACCTTC

D: .
V: TRBV20-1
J: TRBJ2-4
size: many
length: 16
CDR3: CSASLGGDLAKNIQYF
DNA: TGCAGTGCTAGCTTAGGTGGGGACTTAGCCAAAAACATTCAGTACTTC

D: .
V: TRBV7-9
J: TRBJ2-2
size: few
length: 15
CDR3: CASSPVEANTGELFF
DNA: TGTGCCAGCAGCCCCGTGGAAGCGAACACCGGGGAGCTGTTTTTT

D: TRBD2
V: TRBV4-1
J: TRBJ2-3
size: many
length: 16
CDR3: CASSQEATSGMDTQYF
DNA: TGCGCCAGCAGCCAAGAGGCCACTAGCGGGATGGATACGCAGTATTTT

D: .
V: TRBV6-2/TRBV6-3
J: TRBJ1-5
size: many
length: 15
CDR3: CASTQAEYGDQPQHF
DNA: TGTGCCAGCACCCAAGCGGAGTACGGCGACCAGCCCCAGCATTTT

D: TRBD2
V: TRBV7-9
J: TRBJ2-5
size: .
length: 18
CDR3: CASSLPRTSGTNQETQYF
DNA: TGTGCCAGCAGCTTACCTAGGACTAGCGGGACAAACCAAGAGACCCAGTACTTC

D: TRBD1
V: TRBV4-1
J: TRBJ1-5
size: .
length: 17
CDR3: CASSPVYRDSYLQPQHF
DNA: TGCGCCAGCAGCCCCGTATACCGGGACAGCTACCTTCAGCCCCAGCATTTT

D: TRBD2
V: TRBV11-2
J: TRBJ2-5
size: .
length: 16
CDR3: CASSLMGLADQETLYF
DNA: TGTGCCAGCAGCTTAATGGGACTAGCGGACCAAGAGACCCTTTACTTC

D: .
V: TRBV6-1
J: TRBJ1-5
size: many
length: 14
CDR3: CASSEGRGWEPQHF
DNA: TGTGCCAGCAGTGAAGGGAGGGGTTGGGAGCCCCAGCATTTT

D: TRBD2
V: TRBV28
J: TRBJ2-2
size: few
length: 14
CDR3: CASADASGVGELFF
DNA: TGTGCCAGCGCCGATGCTAGCGGGGTCGGGGAGCTGTTTTTT

D: TRBD1
V: TRBV6-5
J: TRBJ2-5
size: few
length: 20
CDR3: CASSFPFDLDRGPGGETQYF
DNA: TGTGCCAGCAGTTTCCCGTTTGATCTGGACAGGGGACCGGGGGGAGAGACCCAGTACTTC

D: .
V: TRBV12-3/TRBV12-4
J: TRBJ2-7
size: few
length: 14
CDR3: CASRPQNAATEQYF
DNA: TGTGCCAGCAGACCACAGAATGCCGCAACCGAGCAGTACTTC

D: .
V: TRBV5-1
J: TRBJ2-1
size: few
length: 16
CDR3: CASSLGQGGRVNEQFF
DNA: TGCGCCAGCAGCTTGGGTCAGGGTGGGCGTGTGAATGAGCAGTTCTTC